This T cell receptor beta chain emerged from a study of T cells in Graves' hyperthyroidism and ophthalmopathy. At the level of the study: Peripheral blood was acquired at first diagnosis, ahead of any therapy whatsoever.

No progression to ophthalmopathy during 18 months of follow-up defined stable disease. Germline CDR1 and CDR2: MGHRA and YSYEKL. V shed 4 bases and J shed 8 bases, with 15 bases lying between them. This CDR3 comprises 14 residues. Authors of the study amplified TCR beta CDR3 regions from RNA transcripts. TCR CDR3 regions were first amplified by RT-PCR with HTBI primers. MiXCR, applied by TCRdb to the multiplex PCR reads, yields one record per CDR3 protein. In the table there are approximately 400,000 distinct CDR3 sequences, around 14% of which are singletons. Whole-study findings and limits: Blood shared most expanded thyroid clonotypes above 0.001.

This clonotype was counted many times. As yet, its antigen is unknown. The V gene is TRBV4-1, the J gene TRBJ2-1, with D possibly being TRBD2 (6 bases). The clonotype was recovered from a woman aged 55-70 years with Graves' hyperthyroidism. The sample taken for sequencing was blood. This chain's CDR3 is CASSRGASADEQFF. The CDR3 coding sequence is TGCGCCAGCAGCCGAGGCGCTAGCGCTGATGAGCAGTTCTTC.